The subject of this entry is one T cell receptor (beta chain). MiXCR, run by TCRdb on the reads, gives a single entry per CDR3 protein. This sample has roughly 250,000 distinct CDR3 sequences, with about 20% found just once. After removal of 4 bases from V and 7 bases from J, the junction contained 6 bases not matched to a gene. CDR1 is SGDLS, CDR2 YYNGEE, per germline. The CDR3 is 15 residues long. This sample is drawn from a study of T cell repertoires in cytomegalovirus infection. This chain uses TRBV9 with TRBJ2-2, with 11 bases aligning to TRBD1. Sequenced sample: CD8+ T cells from PBMCs. The clonotype originates from a human donor in good health (CMV status not recorded). Some clones in this sample may be carry-over from other donors' samples. CDR3 sequence reads: CASSSWDRGDGELFF. The CDR3 DNA reads TGTGCCAGCAGCTCCTGGGACAGGGGGGACGGGGAGCTGTTTTTT.